This entry describes one T cell receptor (beta chain). There are a few counts of this clonotype. It lacks a known antigen. No much larger clone is present one base from it, and per-base qualities are unavailable. Interpreted using the paper, the time point label stands for: pre-sensitization, week 0. Read against the paper, the sample's treatment or condition label means: therapeutic diphenylcyclopropenone sensitization with weekly scalp DPC. At each patch-test visit, blood was drawn before the patch test was applied. Eligible patients were aged 18 to 70, diagnosed with alopecia, deemed suitable for DPC therapy, and excluded if pregnant. Total RNA was extracted from unfractionated whole blood collected in Tempus Blood RNA tubes. The data are from a study of human T cells and chemical hapten exposure (dated by TCRdb to the early 2020s). Looking at the study overall: For sensitization, 2% DPC in acetone was applied to an approximately 2 cm by approximately 2 cm area of upper inner arm skin. The study tracked peripheral blood TCR repertoire changes in vivo during primary and secondary sensitization to the hapten diphenylcyclopropenone (DPC) in alopecia patients. Patch tests used Finn chambers with 0.01% DPC on the upper back, scored after 6 days by International Contact Dermatitis Research Group standards. The patient cohort, mostly female, included alopecia areata with under or over 50% scalp involvement, alopecia totalis and alopecia universalis. Libraries were pooled for sequencing, and per-sample TCR yields varied mainly because of small differences in library volumes within the pool. Blood for TCR sequencing was provided by twenty-nine alopecia patients at one to four time points (pre-sensitization, 2, 6 and 24 weeks). Patient blood was sampled pre-sensitization (week 0) and at 2, 6 and about 24 weeks after DPC sensitization. Throughout the approximately 24-week study period, patients were also given weekly therapeutic DPC doses on the scalp.

The V end loses 1 base and the J end loses 6 bases, and a stretch of 10 bases separates them. The CDR1 and CDR2 encoded by the germline V gene are MNHEY and SVGAGI. The CDR3 starts with the cysteine, ends with the phenylalanine, and has 13 residues. Only the CDR3 region is kept as DNA, spanning 39 bases read in frame from base 1. Library creation used RACE. Sequenced on a NextSeq 500. Library preparation attached unique molecular identifiers to individual cDNA molecules for quantitative, reproducible TCR counting. From each blood RNA sample, both TCR alpha and TCR beta chains were sequenced. The original pipeline was this. The median number of TCRs per sample was 90,000 to 100,000, ranging from roughly 23,224 to 700,000. The Decombinator software suite was used to annotate V, J and CDR3 in the TCR reads. For the PS versus PT1 abundance plots, all samples were subsampled to the same number of TCRs (28,000). Expanded TCRs were defined as absent before sensitization and observed at least eight times at the 2-week time point. TCRdb reran the public reads through fastp at Q25 and MiXCR, keeping productive beta chains. Every distinct CDR3 protein forms one entry, paired with its most common genes and DNA. TCRdb assigned the V and J calls; the authors' analysis was not used. This sample lists about 110,000 distinct CDR3 sequences; 12% were detected once. 1.5% to 2% of the sample belongs to the ten largest clones.

Beyond this particular receptor, the publication reports: The number of TCRs above 1 in 1000 frequency did not change with DPC sensitization; there was no evidence of global repertoire structure alterations. Expanded TCRs formed significantly more large CDR3 similarity clusters than pre-sensitization or healthy control sets, consistent with antigen-driven responses. Repeated subsampling changed both the strength of the expansion versus patch-test correlation and the threshold at which that correlation became significant. Patch test score correlated positively with the number of PT1 expanded TCRs, reaching significance at thresholds 8, 16 and 32 but not at 4. Alopecia, a presumed autoimmune disease, was present in all patients, so the immune response of the patients might differ from that of healthy individuals.

The TCR sequence derives from a woman aged 45 to 65 with alopecia areata. Some clones in this sample may be carry-over from other donors' samples. Sequences were derived from whole blood, sampled in connection with sensitization to the hapten diphenylcyclopropenone (DPC). The chain employs TRBV6-5 and TRBJ2-7; the D gene is possibly TRBD1 or TRBD2, with 5 bases matching each. The DNA sequence reads TGTGCCAGCAGTTACTACCGGGACGGCGAGCAGTACTTC. It codes for CASSYYRDGEQYF.